The rows below give T cell receptor beta chains drawn from one sample of a study of shared clonotypes between healthy human individuals. TCRdb's copy holds only in-frame clones and misses some; the assay was immunoSEQ multiplex PCR. The sample holds around 2.1 million clones, around 95% seen once. Sequencing was performed on naive CD4+ T cells sorted from blood. The receptor set was obtained from a man younger than 30 in good health. The CDR3 runs from the conserved cysteine through the conserved F or W. The D gene is left open where the match is weak. Size values are once, few and many counts, or a class for expanded clones, and some rows have none.

j_gene	abundance	d_gene	v_gene	CDR3nt	CDR3aa
TRBJ1-4	.	.	TRBV18	TGTGCCAGCTCAGGGGTCCGGACAACTAATGAAAAACTGTTTTTT	CASSGVRTTNEKLFF
TRBJ2-5	once	TRBD2	TRBV7-2	TGTGCCAGCAGCTTAGGCCTAGCGGGAGCGGAGACCCAGTACTTC	CASSLGLAGAETQYF
TRBJ1-1	.	.	TRBV6-5	TGTGCCAGCAGTTCCCGGTTTGAAGCTTTCTTT	CASSSRFEAFF
TRBJ1-1	.	TRBD1	TRBV2	TGTGCCAGTAACAGGGGCCTGAACACTGAAGCTTTCTTT	CASNRGLNTEAFF
TRBJ2-7	.	TRBD1	TRBV19	TGTGCCAGTAGTAGGGACAGCTCCTACGAGCAGTACTTC	CASSRDSSYEQYF
TRBJ2-6	.	.	TRBV6-5	TGTGCCAGCAGTTACCATACTGGGGCCAACGTCCTGACTTTC	CASSYHTGANVLTF
TRBJ2-7	.	.	TRBV7-2	TGTGCCAGCAGCTTAGGGCTATTCGAGTTGGACGAGCAGTACTTC	CASSLGLFELDEQYF
TRBJ2-3	.	TRBD1	TRBV2	TGTGCCAGCAGGGGGACAGCAGATACGCAGTATTTT	CASRGTADTQYF
TRBJ1-6	.	.	TRBV5-1	TGCGCCAGCAGCTCGACTACTACGTTGGATAATTCACCCCTCCACTTT	CASSSTTTLDNSPLHF
TRBJ2-5	.	.	TRBV28	TGTGCCAGCAGTTCCCCCAACCATCGAGGGGAGACCCAGTACTTC	CASSSPNHRGETQYF
TRBJ2-1	.	TRBD2	TRBV9	TGTGCCAGCAGCGCTAGCGGGAGCTCCTACAATGAGCAGTTCTTC	CASSASGSSYNEQFF
TRBJ1-5	.	.	TRBV27	TGTGCCAGCAGTCCAACGACAGTAATTAGCAATCAGCCCCAGCATTTT	CASSPTTVISNQPQHF
TRBJ2-7	.	.	TRBV9	TGTGCCAGCAGCGTAGGGGAACTATCCTACGAGCAGTACTTC	CASSVGELSYEQYF
TRBJ2-5	once	.	TRBV11-2	TGTGCCAGCAGCTTAGACAGGTCTACTGGGCTACAACAGGAGACCCAGTACTTC	CASSLDRSTGLQQETQYF
TRBJ2-7	.	TRBD2	TRBV5-6	TGTGCCAGCAGCCTCAGGTCTAGCGGGAGCGCCTACGAGCAGTACTTC	CASSLRSSGSAYEQYF
TRBJ1-6	once	.	TRBV5-6	TGTGCCAGCAGAACCGGGTCGATATCACCCCTCCACTTT	CASRTGSISPLHF
TRBJ1-5	.	.	TRBV6-5	TGTGCCAGCAGCCCACAGGGTTATAGCAATCAGCCCCAGCATTTT	CASSPQGYSNQPQHF
TRBJ2-7	.	.	TRBV5-5	TGTGCCAGCAGCCTCCAGGGCACCTACGAGCAGTACTTC	CASSLQGTYEQYF